The rows below give T cell receptor beta chains drawn from one sample of a study of cytomegalovirus exposure and HLA in healthy donors. Data came from immunoSEQ multiplex PCR; TCRdb stores just in-frame clones and leaves some out. The sample includes fewer than 150,000 clones, approximately 80% of them seen just once. The sample consisted of PBMCs. The receptors shown here come from a female donor in good health and CMV-seropositive. CDR3s include the opening cysteine and the closing phenylalanine or tryptophan. The order of the fields is clone size, J gene, D gene, V gene, CDR3 protein, CDR3 DNA. The D gene is left open where the match is weak. Size values are once, few and many counts, or a class for expanded clones, and some rows have none.

abundance: -; j_gene: TRBJ2-1; d_gene: TRBD2; v_gene: TRBV19; CDR3aa: CATTSGGAGGHEQFF; CDR3nt: TGTGCCACCACTAGCGGGGGGGCTGGAGGCCATGAGCAGTTCTTC
abundance: -; j_gene: TRBJ2-7; d_gene: TRBD1; v_gene: TRBV5-6; CDR3aa: CASSQWTGSYEQYF; CDR3nt: TGTGCCAGCAGCCAGTGGACAGGGAGTTACGAGCAGTACTTC
abundance: -; j_gene: TRBJ2-3; d_gene: -; v_gene: TRBV30; CDR3aa: CAWARVFRTDTQYF; CDR3nt: TGTGCCTGGGCGCGGGTATTTAGGACAGATACGCAGTATTTT
abundance: -; j_gene: TRBJ1-1; d_gene: -; v_gene: TRBV7-9; CDR3aa: CSSSPRNTEAFF; CDR3nt: TGTTCCAGCAGCCCGAGGAACACTGAAGCTTTCTTT
abundance: -; j_gene: TRBJ2-3; d_gene: -; v_gene: TRBV18; CDR3aa: CASSPLTDTDTQYF; CDR3nt: TGTGCCAGCTCACCTTTGACAGACACAGATACGCAGTATTTT
abundance: -; j_gene: TRBJ1-3; d_gene: -; v_gene: TRBV9; CDR3aa: CASSVSSGEAGNTIYF; CDR3nt: TGTGCCAGCAGCGTCTCATCAGGGGAAGCTGGAAACACCATATATTTT
abundance: once; j_gene: TRBJ2-3; d_gene: -; v_gene: TRBV7-6; CDR3aa: CASSLIVSDTQYF; CDR3nt: TGTGCCAGCAGCTTAATAGTCTCAGATACGCAGTATTTT
abundance: -; j_gene: TRBJ2-7; d_gene: TRBD1; v_gene: TRBV28; CDR3aa: CASSDRQGRYEQYF; CDR3nt: TGTGCCAGCAGCGATCGACAGGGAAGGTACGAGCAGTACTTC
abundance: few; j_gene: TRBJ2-1; d_gene: TRBD1; v_gene: TRBV4-2; CDR3aa: CASSQEGQGYNEQFF; CDR3nt: TGTGCCAGCAGCCAAGAGGGACAGGGGTACAATGAGCAGTTCTTC
abundance: -; j_gene: TRBJ2-5; d_gene: TRBD2; v_gene: TRBV5-4; CDR3aa: CASRTQSSGEGETQYF; CDR3nt: TGTGCCAGCAGGACTCAGTCTAGCGGGGAAGGGGAGACCCAGTACTTC
abundance: -; j_gene: TRBJ2-6; d_gene: -; v_gene: TRBV14; CDR3aa: CASSLRGGANVLTF; CDR3nt: TGTGCCAGCAGCCTAAGGGGGGGTGCCAACGTCCTGACTTTC
abundance: -; j_gene: TRBJ1-6; d_gene: TRBD1; v_gene: TRBV5-4; CDR3aa: CATKSGQGAQSPLHF; CDR3nt: TGTGCCACTAAGTCGGGACAGGGGGCTCAATCACCCCTCCACTTT
abundance: -; j_gene: TRBJ1-1; d_gene: TRBD1; v_gene: TRBV7-8; CDR3aa: CASSLVTGQGGTEAFF; CDR3nt: TGTGCCAGCAGCTTAGTTACTGGGCAGGGGGGCACTGAAGCTTTCTTT
abundance: -; j_gene: TRBJ2-5; d_gene: TRBD2; v_gene: TRBV9; CDR3aa: CASSPRLAGQETQYF; CDR3nt: TGTGCCAGCAGCCCCAGACTAGCGGGACAAGAGACCCAGTACTTC
abundance: -; j_gene: TRBJ1-3; d_gene: -; v_gene: TRBV30; CDR3aa: CAWGLRSGNTIYF; CDR3nt: TGTGCCTGGGGACTGCGATCTGGAAACACCATATATTTT
abundance: once; j_gene: TRBJ1-2; d_gene: -; v_gene: TRBV28; CDR3aa: CASSTPDSYGYTF; CDR3nt: TGTGCCAGCAGCACTCCTGACAGCTATGGCTACACCTTC
abundance: -; j_gene: TRBJ2-7; d_gene: TRBD1; v_gene: TRBV5-4; CDR3aa: CASSGQGWDYEQYF; CDR3nt: TGTGCCAGCAGCGGACAGGGATGGGACTACGAGCAGTACTTC
abundance: once; j_gene: TRBJ1-3; d_gene: -; v_gene: TRBV7-9; CDR3aa: CASSLSRASGNTIYF; CDR3nt: TGTGCCAGCAGCTTATCCAGGGCCTCTGGAAACACCATATATTTT
abundance: -; j_gene: TRBJ2-5; d_gene: TRBD1; v_gene: TRBV2; CDR3aa: CASSPGQRYQETQYF; CDR3nt: TGTGCCAGCAGTCCGGGACAGAGGTACCAAGAGACCCAGTACTTC
abundance: -; j_gene: TRBJ1-1; d_gene: TRBD1; v_gene: TRBV5-4; CDR3aa: CASSVTGVNTEAFF; CDR3nt: TGTGCCAGCAGCGTAACAGGGGTGAACACTGAAGCTTTCTTT
abundance: -; j_gene: TRBJ2-3; d_gene: -; v_gene: TRBV6-1; CDR3aa: CASSETRGLRTDTQYF; CDR3nt: TGTGCCAGCAGTGAAACGCGGGGCCTTCGCACAGATACGCAGTATTTT
abundance: -; j_gene: TRBJ1-2; d_gene: -; v_gene: TRBV6-6; CDR3aa: CASSWDTDYGYTF; CDR3nt: TGTGCCAGCAGTTGGGACACCGACTATGGCTACACCTTC
abundance: -; j_gene: TRBJ1-4; d_gene: -; v_gene: TRBV7-2; CDR3aa: CASSLTGSGGKLFF; CDR3nt: TGTGCCAGCAGCTTAACCGGATCGGGGGGAAAACTGTTTTTT
abundance: -; j_gene: TRBJ1-6; d_gene: -; v_gene: TRBV2; CDR3aa: CASQPSRSSYNSPLHF; CDR3nt: TGTGCCAGCCAGCCTTCCCGGAGCTCCTATAATTCACCCCTCCACTTT
abundance: -; j_gene: TRBJ2-2; d_gene: TRBD2; v_gene: TRBV9; CDR3aa: CASSRGLAGTTGELFF; CDR3nt: TGTGCCAGCAGCCGGGGACTAGCGGGGACCACCGGGGAGCTGTTTTTT
abundance: -; j_gene: TRBJ1-1; d_gene: -; v_gene: TRBV27; CDR3aa: CASSLTGGNTEAFF; CDR3nt: TGTGCCAGCAGTTTGACGGGAGGAAACACTGAAGCTTTCTTT
abundance: -; j_gene: TRBJ2-5; d_gene: -; v_gene: TRBV25-1; CDR3aa: CASSEYLAGETQYF; CDR3nt: TGTGCCAGCAGTGAATATCTAGCTGGAGAGACCCAGTACTTC
abundance: -; j_gene: TRBJ1-6; d_gene: -; v_gene: TRBV4-3; CDR3aa: CASSQAAGGRGNSPLHF; CDR3nt: TGCGCCAGCAGCCAAGCCGCCGGGGGGCGAGGTAATTCACCCCTCCACTTT
abundance: few; j_gene: TRBJ1-5; d_gene: -; v_gene: TRBV6-1; CDR3aa: CASSGTGNQPQHF; CDR3nt: TGTGCCAGCAGTGGAACAGGCAATCAGCCCCAGCATTTT
abundance: -; j_gene: TRBJ1-2; d_gene: -; v_gene: TRBV7-9; CDR3aa: CASSVQGGYTF; CDR3nt: TGTGCCAGCAGCGTACAGGGTGGCTACACCTTC
abundance: -; j_gene: TRBJ2-7; d_gene: TRBD2; v_gene: TRBV4-2; CDR3aa: CASSQDETSGVYEQYF; CDR3nt: TGTGCCAGCAGCCAAGATGAAACTAGCGGGGTCTACGAGCAGTACTTC
abundance: -; j_gene: TRBJ1-5; d_gene: -; v_gene: TRBV27; CDR3aa: CASSFIDQPQHF; CDR3nt: TGTGCCAGCAGTTTTATCGATCAGCCCCAGCATTTT
abundance: few; j_gene: TRBJ2-4; d_gene: -; v_gene: TRBV30; CDR3aa: CAWRAGGLAKNIQYF; CDR3nt: TGTGCCTGGAGAGCAGGGGGACTAGCCAAAAACATTCAGTACTTC
abundance: -; j_gene: TRBJ2-1; d_gene: -; v_gene: TRBV6-5; CDR3aa: CASRSMVGSYNEQFF; CDR3nt: TGTGCCAGCAGGTCGATGGTCGGGTCCTACAATGAGCAGTTCTTC
abundance: -; j_gene: TRBJ2-7; d_gene: TRBD1; v_gene: TRBV5-6; CDR3aa: CASSFRTGLSSYEQYF; CDR3nt: TGTGCCAGCAGCTTCCGGACAGGTCTAAGCTCCTACGAGCAGTACTTC
abundance: few; j_gene: TRBJ2-2; d_gene: -; v_gene: TRBV7-8; CDR3aa: CASSLSQNTGELFF; CDR3nt: TGTGCCAGCAGCTTGTCCCAGAACACCGGGGAGCTGTTTTTT
abundance: -; j_gene: TRBJ2-3; d_gene: -; v_gene: TRBV4-1; CDR3aa: CASSLLANPSTDTQYF; CDR3nt: TGCGCCAGCAGCCTATTAGCGAATCCTAGCACAGATACGCAGTATTTT
abundance: few; j_gene: TRBJ2-7; d_gene: TRBD1; v_gene: TRBV23-1; CDR3aa: CASSHPNRGTGSYEQYF; CDR3nt: TGCGCCAGCAGTCATCCTAACCGCGGGACAGGGTCCTACGAGCAGTACTTC
abundance: -; j_gene: TRBJ1-1; d_gene: -; v_gene: TRBV4-1; CDR3aa: CASSQDVGHANTEAFF; CDR3nt: TGCGCCAGCAGCCAAGATGTCGGACACGCGAACACTGAAGCTTTCTTT
abundance: -; j_gene: TRBJ2-2; d_gene: TRBD2; v_gene: TRBV2; CDR3aa: CASSEGTSTGELFF; CDR3nt: TGTGCCAGCAGTGAAGGGACTAGCACCGGGGAGCTGTTTTTT
abundance: -; j_gene: TRBJ2-7; d_gene: TRBD2; v_gene: TRBV2; CDR3aa: CASSDDGRTTYEQYF; CDR3nt: TGTGCCAGCAGTGACGACGGGAGGACCACCTACGAGCAGTACTTC
abundance: -; j_gene: TRBJ1-1; d_gene: -; v_gene: TRBV19; CDR3aa: CASSKRGETYTEAFF; CDR3nt: TGTGCCAGTAGTAAGCGGGGGGAGACGTACACTGAAGCTTTCTTT
abundance: -; j_gene: TRBJ1-1; d_gene: -; v_gene: TRBV29-1; CDR3aa: CVGARNTEAFF; CDR3nt: TGCGTTGGGGCCCGGAACACTGAAGCTTTCTTT
abundance: -; j_gene: TRBJ2-1; d_gene: -; v_gene: TRBV6-5; CDR3aa: CASSPEVIASKEQFF; CDR3nt: TGTGCCAGCAGCCCCGAGGTGATCGCCAGTAAGGAGCAGTTCTTC
abundance: -; j_gene: TRBJ2-7; d_gene: -; v_gene: TRBV4-3; CDR3aa: CASSQEARGRVPYEQYF; CDR3nt: TGCGCCAGCAGCCAAGAGGCGCGGGGGCGCGTCCCCTACGAGCAGTACTTC
abundance: -; j_gene: TRBJ2-5; d_gene: TRBD2; v_gene: TRBV7-7; CDR3aa: CASSRAAGGQETQYF; CDR3nt: TGTGCTAGCAGCCGAGCGGCGGGGGGGCAAGAGACCCAGTACTTC
abundance: -; j_gene: TRBJ1-4; d_gene: -; v_gene: TRBV9; CDR3aa: CASSDTRHEKLFF; CDR3nt: TGTGCCAGCAGCGATACCCGACACGAAAAACTGTTTTTT